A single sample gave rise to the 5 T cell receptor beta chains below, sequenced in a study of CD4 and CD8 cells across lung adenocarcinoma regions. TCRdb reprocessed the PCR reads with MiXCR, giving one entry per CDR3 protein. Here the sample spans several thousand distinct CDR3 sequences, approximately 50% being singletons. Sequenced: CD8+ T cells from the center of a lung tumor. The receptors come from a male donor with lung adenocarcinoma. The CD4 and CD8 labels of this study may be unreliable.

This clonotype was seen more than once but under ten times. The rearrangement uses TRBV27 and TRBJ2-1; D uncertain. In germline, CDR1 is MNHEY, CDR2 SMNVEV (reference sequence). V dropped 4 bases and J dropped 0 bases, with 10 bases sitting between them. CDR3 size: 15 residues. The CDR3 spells CASSSSRSSYNEQFF. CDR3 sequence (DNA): TGTGCCAGCAGTTCGAGTAGAAGCTCCTACAATGAGCAGTTCTTC.

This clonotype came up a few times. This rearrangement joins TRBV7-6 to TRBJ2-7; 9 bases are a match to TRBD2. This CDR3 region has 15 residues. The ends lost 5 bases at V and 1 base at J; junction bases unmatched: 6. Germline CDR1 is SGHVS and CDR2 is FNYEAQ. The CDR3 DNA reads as TGTGCCAGCAGCCCACCAGCGGGAGGATCCTACGAGCAGTACTTC. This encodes CASSPPAGGSYEQYF.

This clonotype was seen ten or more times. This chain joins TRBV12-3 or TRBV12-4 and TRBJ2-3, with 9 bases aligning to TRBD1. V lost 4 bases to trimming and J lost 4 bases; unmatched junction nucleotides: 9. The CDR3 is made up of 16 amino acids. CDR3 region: CASSSMGQGPSDTQYF. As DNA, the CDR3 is TGTGCCAGCAGTTCCATGGGACAGGGCCCCTCAGATACGCAGTATTTT.

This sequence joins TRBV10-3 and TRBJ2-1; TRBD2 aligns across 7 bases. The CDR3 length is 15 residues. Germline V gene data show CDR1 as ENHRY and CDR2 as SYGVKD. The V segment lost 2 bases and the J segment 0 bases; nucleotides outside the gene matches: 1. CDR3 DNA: TGTGCCATCAGTGAGAGCGGGATCTCCTACAATGAGCAGTTCTTC. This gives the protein CAISESGISYNEQFF.

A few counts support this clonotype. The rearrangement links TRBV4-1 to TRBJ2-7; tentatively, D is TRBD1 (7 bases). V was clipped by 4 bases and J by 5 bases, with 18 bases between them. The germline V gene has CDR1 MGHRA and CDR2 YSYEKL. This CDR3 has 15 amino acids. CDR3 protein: CASSRKGGTEDEQYF. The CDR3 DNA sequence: TGCGCCAGCAGCCGCAAAGGGGGGACAGAGGACGAGCAGTACTTC.